Listed below are T cell receptor beta chains from one sample, sequenced in a study of CD8 T cells in ankylosing spondylitis. TCRdb independently ran MiXCR on the 5' RACE reads; one entry per CDR3 protein. The table includes about 90,000 distinct CDR3 sequences, around 8.3% detected once. Sequences were obtained from blood, either unsorted or a sorted T cell fraction (not recorded which). Receptors were obtained from a male donor with ankylosing spondylitis. Each CDR3 is given with its conserved first and last residue. The D gene is left open where the match is weak. Size is omitted from some rows. Given values are once, few, many or a class for expanded clones.

abundance: few; v_gene: TRBV28; j_gene: TRBJ2-3; d_gene: -; CDR3aa: CASSLPADATDTQYF; CDR3nt: TGTGCCAGCAGTTTACCAGCGGATGCCACAGATACGCAGTATTTT
abundance: -; v_gene: TRBV12-3/TRBV12-4; j_gene: TRBJ2-1; d_gene: -; CDR3aa: CASSLGQSELFF; CDR3nt: TGTGCCAGCAGTTTGGGCCAGTCGGAATTGTTCTTC
abundance: many; v_gene: TRBV12-3/TRBV12-4; j_gene: TRBJ2-1; d_gene: TRBD2; CDR3aa: CASSLPLADYNEQFF; CDR3nt: TGTGCCAGCAGTTTACCACTAGCGGACTACAATGAGCAGTTCTTC
abundance: many; v_gene: TRBV27; j_gene: TRBJ2-3; d_gene: -; CDR3aa: CASLGTDTQYF; CDR3nt: TGTGCCTCCCTCGGCACAGATACGCAGTATTTT
abundance: -; v_gene: TRBV7-9; j_gene: TRBJ1-2; d_gene: -; CDR3aa: CASSIDPRAPLGYTF; CDR3nt: TGTGCCAGCAGCATAGATCCCCGGGCCCCACTTGGCTACACCTTC
abundance: many; v_gene: TRBV9; j_gene: TRBJ1-1; d_gene: -; CDR3aa: CASSVDEATEAFF; CDR3nt: TGTGCCAGCAGCGTAGATGAAGCTACTGAAGCTTTCTTT
abundance: -; v_gene: TRBV6-4; j_gene: TRBJ2-1; d_gene: TRBD2; CDR3aa: CASSDEASGSRGSYNEQFF; CDR3nt: TGTGCCAGCAGTGACGAGGCTAGCGGGAGTCGGGGTTCCTACAATGAGCAGTTCTTC
abundance: -; v_gene: TRBV24-1; j_gene: TRBJ2-5; d_gene: -; CDR3aa: CATSDFGRGSAETQYF; CDR3nt: TGTGCCACCAGTGATTTCGGGCGGGGCTCGGCGGAGACCCAGTACTTC
abundance: -; v_gene: TRBV24-1; j_gene: TRBJ1-1; d_gene: -; CDR3aa: CATSDLGALLF; CDR3nt: TGTGCCACCAGTGATCTCGGAGCGCTCCTGTTT
abundance: -; v_gene: TRBV5-1; j_gene: TRBJ2-3; d_gene: -; CDR3aa: CASSRTLTSTDTQYF; CDR3nt: TGCGCCAGCAGCCGGACGCTAACTAGCACAGATACGCAGTATTTT
abundance: many; v_gene: TRBV7-9; j_gene: TRBJ2-7; d_gene: -; CDR3aa: CASSLVEEYYEQYF; CDR3nt: TGTGCCAGCAGCTTAGTTGAGGAGTACTACGAGCAGTACTTC
abundance: many; v_gene: TRBV12-3/TRBV12-4; j_gene: TRBJ2-4; d_gene: -; CDR3aa: CASSFSQGAKNIQYF; CDR3nt: TGTGCCAGCAGTTTCTCACAGGGAGCCAAAAACATTCAGTACTTC
abundance: few; v_gene: TRBV19; j_gene: TRBJ1-1; d_gene: -; CDR3aa: CASSRARDTEAFF; CDR3nt: TGTGCCAGTAGCCGTGCGAGGGACACTGAAGCTTTCTTT
abundance: many; v_gene: TRBV5-6; j_gene: TRBJ1-1; d_gene: -; CDR3aa: CASSVGNWANTEAFF; CDR3nt: TGTGCCAGCAGCGTGGGTAACTGGGCGAACACTGAAGCTTTCTTT
abundance: -; v_gene: TRBV5-6; j_gene: TRBJ2-1; d_gene: -; CDR3aa: CASSLKQGAYNEQFF; CDR3nt: TGTGCCAGCAGCTTGAAACAAGGAGCCTACAATGAGCAGTTCTTC
abundance: many; v_gene: TRBV29-1; j_gene: TRBJ2-1; d_gene: TRBD2; CDR3aa: CSGTSERKYNEQFF; CDR3nt: TGCAGCGGCACTAGCGAGAGAAAATACAATGAGCAGTTCTTC
abundance: -; v_gene: TRBV11-3; j_gene: TRBJ2-2; d_gene: -; CDR3aa: CASSLVGPGELFF; CDR3nt: TGTGCCAGCAGCTTAGTTGGCCCCGGGGAGCTGTTTTTT
abundance: few; v_gene: TRBV5-1; j_gene: TRBJ1-5; d_gene: -; CDR3aa: CASSLWGSNQPQHF; CDR3nt: TGCGCCAGCAGCTTGTGGGGGTCCAATCAGCCCCAGCATTTT
abundance: many; v_gene: TRBV2; j_gene: TRBJ2-2; d_gene: -; CDR3aa: CASSDWGWELFF; CDR3nt: TGTGCCAGCAGTGATTGGGGTTGGGAGCTGTTTTTT
abundance: many; v_gene: TRBV4-2; j_gene: TRBJ2-2; d_gene: -; CDR3aa: CASSPIGNTGELFF; CDR3nt: TGTGCCAGCAGCCCTATTGGTAACACCGGGGAGCTGTTTTTT
abundance: many; v_gene: TRBV20-1; j_gene: TRBJ2-1; d_gene: TRBD2; CDR3aa: CSARDRTSASWYEQFF; CDR3nt: TGCAGTGCTAGAGATCGTACTAGCGCCTCCTGGTATGAGCAGTTCTTC
abundance: few; v_gene: TRBV14; j_gene: TRBJ2-1; d_gene: -; CDR3aa: CASSQKYYLNVDNEQFF; CDR3nt: TGTGCCAGCAGCCAAAAGTACTACCTCAATGTCGACAATGAGCAGTTCTTC
abundance: many; v_gene: TRBV5-1; j_gene: TRBJ1-2; d_gene: TRBD1; CDR3aa: CASSLTGDVNYGYTF; CDR3nt: TGCGCCAGCAGCTTAACAGGGGATGTTAACTATGGCTACACCTTC
abundance: many; v_gene: TRBV15; j_gene: TRBJ2-1; d_gene: TRBD2; CDR3aa: CATSQRTSGLNEQFF; CDR3nt: TGTGCCACCAGCCAAAGGACTAGCGGCCTCAATGAGCAGTTCTTC
abundance: -; v_gene: TRBV27; j_gene: TRBJ2-5; d_gene: TRBD2; CDR3aa: CASRRLAGGPGETQYF; CDR3nt: TGTGCCAGCAGAAGGCTAGCGGGAGGGCCGGGGGAGACCCAGTACTTC
abundance: once; v_gene: TRBV4-1; j_gene: TRBJ2-3; d_gene: -; CDR3aa: CASSQGADTQYF; CDR3nt: TGCGCCAGCAGCCAAGGAGCAGATACGCAGTATTTT
abundance: many; v_gene: TRBV29-1; j_gene: TRBJ2-3; d_gene: TRBD1; CDR3aa: CSAKGTGVTDTQYF; CDR3nt: TGCAGCGCCAAAGGGACAGGGGTAACAGATACGCAGTATTTT
abundance: -; v_gene: TRBV4-1; j_gene: TRBJ2-3; d_gene: TRBD2; CDR3aa: CASSPTGGSADTQYF; CDR3nt: TGCGCCAGCAGCCCCACCGGCGGGAGTGCAGATACGCAGTATTTT
abundance: many; v_gene: TRBV6-1; j_gene: TRBJ2-5; d_gene: -; CDR3aa: CASSEALLRQIQETQYF; CDR3nt: TGTGCCAGCAGTGAAGCGCTTCTTCGGCAGATCCAAGAGACCCAGTACTTC
abundance: -; v_gene: TRBV2; j_gene: TRBJ2-7; d_gene: -; CDR3aa: CASHLPASSYEQYF; CDR3nt: TGTGCCAGCCATCTTCCGGCTAGCTCCTACGAGCAGTACTTC
abundance: few; v_gene: TRBV20-1; j_gene: TRBJ1-1; d_gene: -; CDR3aa: CSGHLNTEAFF; CDR3nt: TGCAGCGGACACCTGAACACTGAAGCTTTCTTT
abundance: few; v_gene: TRBV13; j_gene: TRBJ2-7; d_gene: -; CDR3aa: CASSQEGYEQYF; CDR3nt: TGTGCCAGCAGCCAGGAGGGGTACGAGCAGTACTTC